These 13 T cell receptor beta chains came from one sample sequenced in a study of T cell responses to AZD1222 COVID-19 vaccine. Only in-frame clones appear in the TCRdb table, and some are missing; sequencing was by immunoSEQ multiplex PCR. The sample records 100,000 to 120,000 clones, approximately 85% being singletons. Sequences were derived from peripheral blood, sampled on day 0 of AZD1222 vaccination. The receptors stem from an adult in good health.

This rearrangement joins TRBV6-5 to TRBJ1-1; 7 bases fit TRBD1. This CDR3 is built from 15 residues. Trimming cost V 6 bases and J 5 bases; bases outside gene matches: 12. CDR1 and CDR2 from the germline V gene are MNHEY and SVGAGI. The CDR3 is CASSWTGGLGTEAFF. As DNA, the CDR3 is TGTGCCAGCAGCTGGACAGGCGGGTTGGGAACTGAAGCTTTCTTT.

Written as DNA, the CDR3 is TGTGCCAGCAGTTTAAATAACTATGGCTACACCTTC. Its protein is CASSLNNYGYTF. The rearrangement joins TRBV28 to TRBJ1-2; D uncertain. V dropped 2 bases and J dropped 1 base, with 2 bases sitting between them. The CDR3 has 12 amino acids. Germline lookup yields CDR1 MDHEN and CDR2 SYDVKM.

The gene calls are TRBV29-1 and TRBJ2-2, with 7 bases lining up with TRBD1. Germline V gene sequence: CDR1 SQVTM, CDR2 ANQGSEA. With 6 bases clipped from V and 6 bases from J, the junction kept 10 bases outside the gene matches. CDR3 length equals 14 residues. The CDR3 DNA is TGCAGCGTCCTGAACAGGGGAGCAGCCGGGGAGCTGTTTTTT. It codes for CSVLNRGAAGELFF.

V gene TRBV28 combines with J gene TRBJ1-5; unclear D gene. Germline CDR1 is MDHEN and CDR2 is SYDVKM. This CDR3 is built from 14 residues. The V end was cut by 1 base, the J end by 4 bases, with 8 bases between. The CDR3 coding sequence is TGTGCCAGCAGTTTATCCGGGAGAAATCAGCCCCAGCATTTT. Translating it yields CASSLSGRNQPQHF.

In its sample, this clone was seen once. The rearrangement links TRBV9 to TRBJ2-3; no reliable D call. The ends were cut back, 1 base at V and 1 base at J, with 7 bases in the middle. The CDR3 covers 14 residues. In germline, CDR1 is SGDLS, CDR2 YYNGEE. The CDR3 loop reads CASSVRVGTDTQYF. The CDR3 nucleotides read TGTGCCAGCAGCGTACGCGTCGGCACAGATACGCAGTATTTT.

This clone was counted between two and nine times. The V gene is TRBV9, the J gene TRBJ2-2; perhaps D is TRBD1 or TRBD2 (5 bases each). The CDR3 contains 16 residues. Trimming shortened V by 3 bases and J by 4 bases, and 16 bases separated the two germline ends. Germline CDR1 and CDR2: SGDLS and YYNGEE. CDR3 amino acids: CASSATGLGGTGELFF. CDR3 sequence (DNA): TGTGCCAGCAGCGCGACGGGCCTTGGGGGCACCGGGGAGCTGTTTTTT.

V gene TRBV7-9 combines with J gene TRBJ2-3, with D perhaps matching TRBD2 (5 bases). Trimming removed 2 bases at V and 6 bases at J, with 12 bases between. The length of the CDR3 is 14 residues. Germline V gives CDR1 SEHNR, CDR2 FQNEAQ (reference sequence). The CDR3 DNA follows: TGTGCCAGCAGCTTACCCGGGGAGATCGATACGCAGTATTTT. Translation: CASSLPGEIDTQYF.

The chain couples TRBV9 to TRBJ2-3, with D possibly matching TRBD2 (6 bases). Looked up from germline, CDR1 is SGDLS and CDR2 is YYNGEE. The CDR3 sequence is 15 residues long. V was clipped by 1 base and J by 0 bases, with 9 bases between them. The CDR3 nucleotides read TGTGCCAGCAGCGTAAGTAGCGGTAGCACAGATACGCAGTATTTT. Encoded protein: CASSVSSGSTDTQYF. Full variable domain (rest looked up from reference TRBV9 and TRBJ2-3): DSGVTQTPKHLITATGQRVTLRCSPRSGDLSVYWYQQSLDQGLQFLIQYYNGEERAKGNILERFSAQQFPDLHSELNLSSLELGDSALYFCASSVSSGSTDTQYFGPGTRLTVL.

V gene TRBV27 combines with J gene TRBJ2-7; the D gene is possibly TRBD2 (6 bases). Trimming removed 2 bases from V and 2 bases from J, with 10 bases in between. The CDR3 loop spans 14 amino acids. Per the germline V gene, CDR1 is MNHEY and CDR2 is SMNVEV (reference sequence). The DNA of the CDR3 is TGTGCCAGCAGTTTAAGTCCGGGGGCCTACGAGCAGTACTTC. Protein sequence: CASSLSPGAYEQYF.

The rearrangement joins TRBV7-9 to TRBJ1-6; D not certain. Trimming stripped 4 bases from V and 7 bases from J, with 11 bases between. This CDR3 is 14 amino acids long. Germline V gene lookup returns CDR1 SEHNR and CDR2 FQNEAQ (reference sequence). This chain's CDR3 is CASSSTGINSPLHF. The CDR3, as DNA: TGTGCCAGCAGCTCGACTGGGATCAATTCACCCCTCCACTTT.

This clone showed up just once. The genes are TRBV3-1 (or the pseudogene TRBV3-2) and TRBJ2-7, with 8 nucleotides matching TRBD2. The CDR3 is 14 residues long. The V segment lost 6 bases and the J segment 6 bases; nucleotides outside the gene matches: 10. Per the germline V gene, CDR1 is LGHDT and CDR2 is YNNKEL (reference sequence). CDR3 loop: CASRAGGVRGEQYF. In DNA, the CDR3 is TGTGCCAGCAGGGCCGGGGGGGTTCGAGGCGAGCAGTACTTC.

This rearrangement joins TRBV7-2 to TRBJ2-2; D might be TRBD1 (6 bases). Trimming took 3 bases from V and 7 from J, leaving 15 bases between them. Germline assignment: CDR1 SGHTA and CDR2 FQGNSA. The CDR3 totals 15 residues. CDR3 in amino acids: CASSFRGSIGGELFF. The CDR3 DNA reads TGTGCCAGCAGCTTCAGGGGTTCAATCGGCGGGGAGCTGTTTTTT.

On this clone itself: The sample holds other DNA sequences that translate to the same CDR3. V and J are TRBV11-2 and TRBJ1-4; weak D call: TRBD1 (6 bases). Between the trimmed V and J ends, which lost 5 bases and 5 bases, there was a span of 12 bases. CDR1 is SGHAT, CDR2 FQNNGV, per germline. The CDR3 runs to 14 residues. CDR3 loop: CASSRGQLNEKLFF. The CDR3 DNA reads as TGTGCCAGCAGCCGCGGACAGCTCAATGAAAAACTGTTTTTT.